The subject of this entry is one T cell receptor (beta chain). Its antigen is not known. Expressed TCRB transcripts got sequenced, as all isolated RNA was reverse transcribed. The protocol was immunoSEQ multiplex PCR, while the TCRdb copy is restricted to in-frame clones and leaves out a portion. The sample has roughly 260,000 clones; around 9.9% are singletons. Purity (above 95%) was reached by all sorted populations. This entry belongs to a study of beta chain features in type 1 diabetes. Study-level information: Age, gender, cell numbers and subset yield matched between patients and controls. Sorted cells from all samples, numbering fewer than 120,000,000, were examined.

Overall study findings and caveats: Patients with Type 1 diabetes showed moderately but significantly shorter TCRB CDR3s in all four CD4+ subsets.

This CDR3 is 13 amino acids long. With 10 bases removed from V and 4 bases from J, the gap between germline ends came to 15 bases. Germline V lookup: CDR1 SNHLY, CDR2 FYNNEI. The chain uses TRBV2 and TRBJ2-3; D remains unclear. The receptor's source is a young man with type 1 diabetes. The sequenced sample consisted of naive CD4+ T cells from blood. CDR3 nucleotide sequence: TGTGCCACCCTTTTTTATTCCGCAGATACGCAGTATTTT. Residues: CATLFYSADTQYF.